Sequencing of this T cell receptor (beta chain) was carried out in a study of T-cell reconstitution after alpha-beta-depleted transplantation in children. Study-wide points: From surviving recipient T cells and thymic progenitors came the high day-60 TCRbeta diversity observed in some patients. A year had passed since transplant, and T-cell counts and diversity by then came mostly from newly produced T cells. Expanded graft clones, several hundred of them, were reportedly the source of alpha-beta T cells about two months after transplant.

This clonotype was picked up many times. No antigen is known for it. During its preparation, the TCRbeta library received unique molecular identifiers. TCRdb reprocessed the PCR reads via MiXCR and lists one record per CDR3 protein. Of 700,000 to 950,000 distinct CDR3 sequences listed, approximately 15% are singletons. The receptor was isolated from a male patient under 18 who had a stem cell transplant for acute lymphoblastic leukemia, so the T cells may come from the graft donor. The source material was PBMCs, mostly from graft donor cells, sampled 360 days after TCRalphabeta/CD19-depleted stem cell transplant.

CDR3 DNA sequence: TGCAGCGTTGACGCGACGGTGAACTCTGGGGCCAACGTCCTGACTTTC. Protein sequence: CSVDATVNSGANVLTF. This chain joins TRBV29-1 and TRBJ2-6; D is unresolved. CDR3 length equals 16 residues. Germline-derived CDR1 and CDR2 are SQVTM and ANQGSEA. The ends were cut back, 3 bases at V and 0 bases at J, with 12 bases in the middle.